What follows are 2 T cell receptor beta chains derived from one specimen sequenced in a study of blood T cell repertoires in COVID-19. TCRdb's table, derived via immunoSEQ multiplex PCR, lists solely in-frame clones and lacks some. The sample holds some 87,000 clones, more than 65% seen once. Sequenced sample: peripheral blood. Every receptor here comes from a man older than 75 with active or convalescent COVID-19.

The chain combines TRBV5-4 with TRBJ1-2; TRBD1 matches at 7 bases. CDR3 length: 14 amino acids. Trimming at V came to 4 bases and at J to 2 bases, leaving 5 bases not matched to a gene. Per the germline V gene, CDR1 is SGHNT and CDR2 is YYREEE (reference sequence). Here the CDR3 reads CASSGPGQNYGYTF. The CDR3 coding sequence is TGTGCCAGCAGCGGGCCGGGACAGAACTATGGCTACACCTTC. Based on the CDR3 plus reference TRBV5-4 and TRBJ1-2, the full variable domain is ETGVTQSPTHLIKTRGQQVTLRCSSQSGHNTVSWYQQALGQGPQFIFQYYREEENGRGNFPPRFSGLQFPNYSSELNVNALELDDSALYLCASSGPGQNYGYTFGSGTRLTVV.

The count of this clone is one. V gene TRBV6-2 or TRBV6-3 combines with J gene TRBJ2-2; a weak D match, TRBD1 (6 bases). This CDR3 contains 14 residues. Looked up from germline, CDR1 is MNHEY and CDR2 is SVGEGT. The germline V and J ends were trimmed by 5 bases and 1 base, with 8 bases remaining between them. The CDR3 nucleotides are TGTGCCAGCAGTAAGGACAGGAACACCGGGGAGCTGTTTTTT. Its protein is CASSKDRNTGELFF.